This TCR beta chain was recorded in a study of shared clonotypes between healthy human individuals (dated by TCRdb to the early 2020s). The study in broad terms: The cohort comprised a couple of women and a few men aged 18 to 49 years. Per donor, leukapheresis produced somewhere between about 0.9 and 10 billion PBMCs. The study deeply sequenced blood TCR repertoires of five healthy adults to estimate repertoire size and the extent of clonotype sharing between individuals. For each donor, CD4 naive and CD4 memory were each run on three plates, CD8 naive on two plates, and CD8 memory on one plate. Different laboratories and diverse techniques were used to prepare libraries and sequence TCR repertoires, to increase sequencing depth and limit assay-specific biases. Broader findings and caveats from the paper: Clonotypes shared by all four sorted-subset donors showed higher generation probabilities than non-shared clonotypes. Even with the large sequencing depth, rarefaction of the sorted-subset datasets indicated that sequencing was incomplete. Because the study included a small number of donors, the genetic and exposure-history diversity represented was limited. When several donors were compared, the shared fraction of clonotypes was 5% to 6.5% for naive CD4, around 3.5% for naive CD8, roughly 2.5% for memory CD4, and about 0.36% for memory CD8. Pairwise subsampling indicated that sequencing depth was expected to affect the degree of clonotype sharing among donors. Estimated clonotype richness was generally larger for naive than for memory subsets. Only blood was sampled, and tissue TCR repertoires likely differ from those in blood.

Healthy HIV-negative adults with no recently reported acute infections or vaccinations were included as donors. All donors were Caucasian adults living in Nashville, Tennessee, USA. CD4+ T cells were enriched by magnetic negative selection; naive cells were then positively selected on CD45RA, and the negative fraction formed the memory subset. Blood was obtained by leukapheresis, after which PBMCs were separated by Ficoll-Histopaque density gradient centrifugation and cryopreserved in liquid nitrogen vapor phase. Analytical flow cytometry was used to check the purity and quantity of each magnetically sorted T cell population. Genomic DNA was isolated from each sorted fraction and quantified by UV absorbance on a Nanodrop 2000c. Using the deep immunoSEQ assay, TCR CDR3 regions were amplified from genomic DNA by multiplex PCR. For each cell subset, the extracted genomic DNA was distributed evenly across all wells of several immunoSEQ 96-well plates, and each plate served as one replicate. For sorted subsets, each replicate PCR was loaded with approximately 0.2 ug genomic DNA, equivalent to roughly 30,000 T cell genomes. Purified libraries were quantified with a Qubit 3.0 fluorometer, sized on a Bioanalyzer 2100, and re-quantified with the KAPA Library Quantification kit. Every immunoSEQ 96-well plate was sequenced on a dedicated single-read 150-cycle Illumina NextSeq 550 flow cell. Turning to the authors' computational methods: The immunoSEQ output contained only junctional sequences without quality scores, so filtering could not match that applied to full-length reads. To assign V/J genes and CDR3, sequences were annotated using PyIR, a Python wrapper for IgBLAST v1.9, with IMGT germline references. Reads with weak V/J assignments (E-value above 1e-6), missing CDR3, stop codons, out-of-frame junctions, or ambiguous translated residues were removed. V3J clonotypes were defined by identical inferred V gene, J gene, and CDR3 amino acid sequence. Percentage overlap between repertoires was computed as shared unique clonotypes divided by the size of the smaller repertoire. Repertoire richness was assessed with RTK rarefaction, the Chao1 estimator, and Recon v2.1 estimates of unobserved clonotypes. For all TCRbeta clonotypes obtained by the gDNA method from four donors, generation probabilities were computed with OLGA. TCRdb took this table from immuneACCESS and kept in-frame rearrangements with V and J called. Such tables lack part of the clones; where checked against another copy, unresolved V genes explain under half of the gap, and the rest is unexplained. The DNA was the basis for D and trimming; V, J and clone size are from that table. This sample has millions of clones in its table, and roughly nine tenths of those were observed once. Of the sample, more than 0.12% falls within the top ten clones.

Trimming accounts for 4 bases at V and 4 bases at J, while the number of junction bases matched to no gene is 12. The CDR3 has 16 amino acids, counting the end cysteine and phenylalanine. Left in the record is the CDR3 DNA by itself, 48 bases read in frame from the first base. CDR1 and CDR2 are read off the germline V gene (reference sequence) as SGHNT and YYREEE. Worth noting for this clone: Its antigen remains unidentified. The sample holds no much larger clone one base away, and base qualities are not on file.

Input material: naive CD4+ T cells sorted from blood. In light of the paper, this sample's cell subset or site label describes: CD45RA+ positively selected. The clonotype comes from a man in his late teens or twenties in good health. The chain is assembled from TRBV5-4 and TRBJ2-5, and TRBD1 aligns with 8 junction nucleotides. The CDR3 amino acid sequence is: CASSSPGAGGAETQYF. The DNA reads as follows: TGTGCCAGCAGCAGCCCCGGTGCAGGGGGCGCAGAGACCCAGTACTTC.